The entry below gives a single T cell receptor beta chain sequence along with its context. Its cognate antigen is unknown. Each donor was nominally healthy when sampled (though unrecorded immune exposures were likely). Germline loops: CDR1 SNHLY, CDR2 FYNNEI. This CDR3 comprises 15 residues. Between the trimmed V and J ends, which lost 3 bases and 1 base, there was a span of 12 bases. The PCR made use of 60 Vbeta and 13 Jbeta primers. The method was immunoSEQ multiplex PCR; TCRdb's version includes in-frame clones alone and lacks a portion of them. The repertoire holds 100,000 to 150,000 clones, with 83% as singletons. The data originate from a study of cytomegalovirus exposure and HLA in healthy donors. About the research overall: A data release that came early held approximately 85 million unique TCRs from HLA-typed donors.

Findings and caveats of the study: A missense DCLRE1C variant was associated with V- and J-gene trimming of TCR beta chains in a later analysis, and an independent cohort replicated the association. 87-base-pair reads could not separate some V segments, including TRBV6-2 and TRBV6-3.

The sequenced material came from PBMCs. This chain joins TRBV2 and TRBJ1-1; D not certain. This TCR came from a girl aged 2-10 years in good health and CMV-seronegative. For the CDR3, the DNA is TGTGCCAGCAGTGACCCTAGCGGCAGGAACACTGAAGCTTTCTTT. Translation: CASSDPSGRNTEAFF.